Presented here are 11 T cell receptor beta chains from one specimen sequenced in a study of response to subunit inactivated influenza vaccine. TCRdb re-derived calls from the RT-PCR reads in MiXCR, one entry per CDR3 protein. The sample yields 400,000 to 650,000 distinct CDR3 sequences, approximately 7.7% seen once. This material consisted of PBMCs from blood, taken roughly 24 months after vaccination. The receptor set was obtained from a man between 50 and 75 years old who received an inactivated influenza vaccine.

This clonotype has only a few counts. This chain links TRBV20-1 with TRBJ2-3, with 11 bases fitting TRBD2. CDR3 length equals 15 residues. V was pared by 0 bases and J by 6 bases, with 5 bases of the junction left unmatched. CDR1 and CDR2 (germline): DFQATT, SNEGSKA (reference sequence). The CDR3 loop is CSARELAGASDTQYF. CDR3 DNA sequence: TGCAGTGCTAGAGAACTAGCGGGAGCCTCGGATACGCAGTATTTT.

The chain couples TRBV20-1 to TRBJ1-1; 8 bases agree with TRBD1. CDR3 length: 14 amino acids. Germline V gene sequence: CDR1 DFQATT, CDR2 SNEGSKA (reference sequence). The trim removed 3 bases at V and 3 bases at J, leaving 6 bases unmatched. The CDR3 region is CSARQGARDTEAFF. The CDR3 DNA reads as TGCAGTGCTAGGCAGGGGGCGCGGGACACTGAAGCTTTCTTT.

This clonotype was seen a handful of times. The V call is TRBV5-1, the J call TRBJ1-2; no reliable D call. Germline-derived CDR1 and CDR2 are SGHRS and YFSETQ. V shed 4 bases and J shed 7 bases, with 17 bases lying between them. The CDR3 has 14 residues. In DNA, the CDR3 is TGCGCCAGCAGCCCTGGGCCACAGACGGCTGGCTACACCTTC. Residues: CASSPGPQTAGYTF.

This clonotype was picked up many times. The chain combines TRBV12-3 or TRBV12-4 with TRBJ2-2; 9 bases are shared with TRBD1. V lost 6 bases to trimming and J lost 4 bases; unmatched junction nucleotides: 6. CDR3 length equals 15 residues. The CDR3 loop reads CASRHPDRGTGELFF. The CDR3, as DNA: TGTGCCAGCAGACATCCGGACAGGGGCACCGGGGAGCTGTTTTTT.

This clonotype appeared many times. The chain has TRBV4-2 and TRBJ2-3; 13 nucleotides line up with TRBD2. CDR3 length: 20 residues. Trimming at V came to 1 base and at J to 0 bases, leaving 10 bases not matched to a gene. Germline V gene sequence: CDR1 LGHNA, CDR2 YNFKEQ. The CDR3 here is CASSQGIGTSGVESTDTQYF. CDR3 DNA: TGTGCCAGCAGCCAAGGAATTGGGACTAGCGGGGTTGAGAGCACAGATACGCAGTATTTT.

The chain combines TRBV29-1 with TRBJ1-5, with D tentatively TRBD1 (6 bases). The V end was cut by 3 bases, the J end by 6 bases, with 12 bases between. The CDR3 runs to 13 residues. The germline CDR1 and CDR2 sequences are SQVTM and ANQGSEA. For the CDR3, the DNA is TGCAGCGTTGAGGGGGCAGCTGGTCAGCCCCAGCATTTT. Protein: CSVEGAAGQPQHF.

V gene TRBV5-6 combines with J gene TRBJ2-4, with D possibly being TRBD2 (5 bases). The ends were cut back, 4 bases at V and 7 bases at J, with 21 bases in the middle. Germline V lookup: CDR1 SGHDT, CDR2 YYEEEE. This CDR3 spans 16 amino acids. CDR3 sequence: CASSKNGISLWNIQYF. DNA of the CDR3: TGTGCCAGCAGCAAAAACGGGATCAGCCTATGGAACATTCAGTACTTC.

This clonotype was found a few times. V is TRBV28 and J is TRBJ2-2; weak D call: TRBD2 (7 bases). Germline loops: CDR1 MDHEN, CDR2 SYDVKM. V was cut by 6 bases and J by 6 bases, with 29 bases left in between. This CDR3 spans 19 amino acids. The CDR3 reads CASSATGRGRSSVPGELFF. Written as DNA, the CDR3 is TGTGCCAGCAGCGCCACAGGGCGCGGGAGATCTAGCGTTCCCGGGGAGCTGTTTTTT.

This clonotype was counted ten times or more. V gene TRBV10-3 combines with J gene TRBJ2-7, with unresolved D. This CDR3 has 13 residues. Trimming left V 5 bases short and J 2 bases short, with 10 bases between. Germline V gives CDR1 ENHRY, CDR2 SYGVKD. CDR3 bases: TGTGCCATCAGTTGGGCGGCTGCCTACGAGCAGTACTTC. Amino acids: CAISWAAAYEQYF.

A few counts support this clonotype. This chain connects TRBV12-3 or TRBV12-4 to TRBJ2-2, with D tentatively TRBD1 or TRBD2 (6 bases each). V was clipped by 1 base and J by 5 bases, with 14 bases between them. This CDR3 has 16 amino acids. The CDR3 DNA reads as TGTGCCAGCAGTTTAGGTGCGGGACAACCGACCGGGGAGCTGTTTTTT. Its protein product is CASSLGAGQPTGELFF.

This clonotype was observed many times. The V call is TRBV5-8, the J call TRBJ2-1, with 7 bases fitting TRBD1. This CDR3 has 14 residues. CDR1 is SGHTS, CDR2 YDEGEE, per germline. V dropped 5 bases and J dropped 5; count of bases not matched to a gene: 7. CDR3 protein: CASRRTGLDNEQFF. The CDR3 DNA sequence: TGTGCCAGCAGGCGGACAGGCCTCGACAATGAGCAGTTCTTC.